This entry lists 17 T cell receptor beta chains sequenced from one sample in a study of cytomegalovirus exposure and HLA in healthy donors. TCRdb's copy holds only in-frame clones and misses some; the assay was immunoSEQ multiplex PCR. The data contain under 300,000 clones, around 91% of them singletons. Sequencing used PBMCs. These receptor sequences come from a young woman in good health and CMV-seronegative.

The chain has TRBV5-6 and TRBJ2-1; 7 bases match TRBD1. Looked up from germline, CDR1 is SGHDT and CDR2 is YYEEEE. V lost 4 bases and J lost 9; bases outside the gene matches: 7. The CDR3 is made up of 13 amino acids. For the CDR3, the DNA is TGTGCCAGCAGCGATGGACAGGCCAGTGAGCAGTTCTTC. The encoded protein is CASSDGQASEQFF.

The chain carries TRBV9 and TRBJ1-2, with a tentative D call TRBD1 (5 bases). This CDR3 contains 14 residues. Trimming left V 0 bases short and J 8 bases short, with 14 bases between. Germline V gives CDR1 SGDLS, CDR2 YYNGEE. In DNA, the CDR3 is TGTGCCAGCAGCGTAGATTTACAGGCGGGGGGCTACACCTTC. Protein product: CASSVDLQAGGYTF.

The gene calls are TRBV6-5 and TRBJ2-5, with 10 bases fitting TRBD2. Germline V lookup: CDR1 MNHEY, CDR2 SVGAGI. J gave up 2 bases and V 2 bases, and 2 bases lay outside the gene matches. The CDR3 runs 15 residues. The CDR3 bases are TGTGCCAGCAGTTACAGCGGGGGGGAACAAGAGACCCAGTACTTC. Its protein is CASSYSGGEQETQYF.

In its sample, this clone was seen once. The rearrangement joins TRBV2 to TRBJ2-3; 8 positions match TRBD1. V was pared by 6 bases and J by 9 bases, with 23 bases of the junction left unmatched. This CDR3 comprises 18 residues. Per the germline V gene, CDR1 is SNHLY and CDR2 is FYNNEI. The CDR3 nucleotides are TGTGCCAGCAGAGCCTCAACCCGGGACAGGTCCCTCACAGGGACGCAGTATTTT. Amino acid sequence: CASRASTRDRSLTGTQYF.

The chain joins TRBV19 to TRBJ2-1; the match to TRBD2 covers 8 bases. Germline V gives CDR1 LNHDA, CDR2 SQIVND (reference sequence). There are 15 residues in the CDR3. Trimming cost V 6 bases and J 10 bases; bases outside gene matches: 14. CDR3 residues: CASRPGTSSLGEQFF. DNA of the CDR3: TGTGCCAGTAGGCCCGGGACTAGTTCCCTCGGAGAGCAGTTCTTC. The full variable domain, its missing parts supplied by reference TRBV19 and TRBJ2-1, is DGGITQSPKYLFRKEGQNVTLSCEQNLNHDAMYWYRQDPGQGLRLIYYSQIVNDFQKGDIAEGYSVSREKKESFPLTVTSAQKNPTAFYLCASRPGTSSLGEQFFGPGTRLTVL.

The J gene is TRBJ2-7, the V gene TRBV7-3; D unclear. Trimming stripped 0 bases from V and 2 bases from J, with 5 bases between. This CDR3 is 13 amino acids long. Germline V gives CDR1 SGHTA, CDR2 FQGTGA. This CDR3 reads CASSLTSAYEQYF. The CDR3 DNA sequence: TGTGCCAGCAGCTTAACGAGTGCCTACGAGCAGTACTTC.

This clone was counted once. This chain joins TRBV5-4 and TRBJ2-2; tentative D call: TRBD1 (7 bases). The germline CDR1 and CDR2 sequences are SGHNT and YYREEE (reference sequence). The length of the CDR3 is 15 residues. V lost 3 bases and J lost 4, with 13 bases in between. CDR3 loop: CASSSRQGGTGELFF. In DNA, the CDR3 is TGTGCCAGCAGCTCCCGACAGGGAGGCACCGGGGAGCTGTTTTTT.

The CDR3 is CASSLAGALTYEQYF. As DNA, the CDR3 is TGTGCCAGCAGTTTAGCAGGGGCCCTTACCTACGAGCAGTACTTC. The chain recombines TRBV27 with TRBJ2-7, with a weak D call TRBD1 (6 bases). Trimming pared 2 bases from V and 2 bases from J, leaving 13 bases between. The CDR3 covers 15 residues. Germline lookup yields CDR1 MNHEY and CDR2 SMNVEV (reference sequence).

V and J are TRBV19 and TRBJ2-1; 9 nucleotides match TRBD1. V shed 0 bases, J shed 8 bases, and the junction held 2 bases outside the gene matches. Germline V gene data show CDR1 as LNHDA and CDR2 as SQIVND (reference sequence). The length of the CDR3 is 14 residues. Here the CDR3 DNA reads TGTGCCAGTAGTATAGAGACAGGGGGGTATGAGCAGTTCTTC. Translated, it gives CASSIETGGYEQFF. Full variable domain (remainder filled in from reference TRBV19 and TRBJ2-1): DGGITQSPKYLFRKEGQNVTLSCEQNLNHDAMYWYRQDPGQGLRLIYYSQIVNDFQKGDIAEGYSVSREKKESFPLTVTSAQKNPTAFYLCASSIETGGYEQFFGPGTRLTVL.

The gene calls are TRBV4-1 and TRBJ1-6; weak D call: TRBD1 (6 bases). Germline CDR1 reads MGHRA; CDR2 reads YSYEKL. Between the trimmed V and J ends, which lost 1 base and 9 bases, there was a span of 13 bases. The CDR3 is 15 amino acids. CDR3 residues: CASSQGAGVASPLHF. The CDR3 nucleotides read TGCGCCAGCAGCCAAGGCGCAGGGGTGGCTTCACCCCTCCACTTT.

The genes are TRBV15 and TRBJ1-5; 7 bases align to TRBD1. Germline assignment: CDR1 LNHNV and CDR2 YYDKDF (reference sequence). The CDR3 loop spans 15 amino acids. With V trimmed by 5 bases and J by 2 bases, 6 bases remained unmatched. The CDR3 DNA reads TGTGCCACCAGCGAGGGGGCGGAGGGCAATCAGCCCCAGCATTTT. It specifies CATSEGAEGNQPQHF.

The rearrangement uses TRBV19 and TRBJ2-2, with 10 bases that match TRBD2. Trimming removed 10 bases from V and 0 bases from J; junction bases left unmatched: 2. Germline V gene sequence: CDR1 LNHDA, CDR2 SQIVND (reference sequence). The CDR3 is 14 residues long. CDR3: CATTSGANTGELFF. CDR3 DNA: TGTGCCACCACTAGCGGGGCGAACACCGGGGAGCTGTTTTTT.

The genes are TRBV18 and TRBJ1-6, with D hard to call. CDR3 length equals 16 residues. Trimming stripped 0 bases from V and 7 bases from J, with 13 bases between. Germline-derived CDR1 and CDR2 are KGHSH and LQKENI. CDR3 nucleotide sequence: TGTGCCAGCTCACCACCTGCACGGACTAGGAATTCACCCCTCCACTTT. Amino acid sequence: CASSPPARTRNSPLHF.

This chain joins TRBV5-6 and TRBJ2-7, with D possibly being TRBD2 (5 bases). CDR1 SGHDT and CDR2 YYEEEE come from the germline V gene. Trimming took 0 bases from V and 2 from J, leaving 12 bases between them. The CDR3 length is 15 residues. The CDR3 DNA follows: TGTGCCAGCAGCTTGGGTCAGCCCGGGGCCTACGAGCAGTACTTC. It yields the protein CASSLGQPGAYEQYF.

The chain uses TRBV5-4 and TRBJ2-7; D is possibly TRBD1 (5 bases). Trimming left V 0 bases short and J 6 bases short, with 7 bases between. The CDR3 contains 12 residues. Germline-derived CDR1 and CDR2 are SGHNT and YYREEE (reference sequence). CDR3 in DNA: TGTGCCAGCAGCTTGGGGGGCTCCGAGCAGTACGTC. Translated: CASSLGGSEQYV.

The chain uses TRBV7-3 and TRBJ2-2; a possible D gene is TRBD1 (6 bases). The CDR3 is 17 residues long. V was shortened by 5 bases and J by 3 bases, with 19 bases between the two germline ends. CDR1 and CDR2 (germline): SGHTA, FQGTGA. CDR3 region: CASSKWGTGMDTGELFF. The DNA of the CDR3 is TGTGCCAGCAGCAAATGGGGAACAGGGATGGACACCGGGGAGCTGTTTTTT. The variable domain in full, with the rest retrieved from reference TRBV7-3 and TRBJ2-2, is GAGVSQTPSNKVTEKGKYVELRCDPISGHTALYWYRQSLGQGPEFLIYFQGTGAADDSGLPNDRFFAVRPEGSVSTLKIQRTERGDSAVYLCASSKWGTGMDTGELFFGEGSRLTVL.

This chain joins TRBV6-1 and TRBJ2-1, with D unclear. Germline V CDR1 and CDR2: MNHNS, SASEGT. V lost 8 bases to trimming and J lost 5 bases, with 16 bases between them. The CDR3 length is 14 residues. CDR3 coding DNA: TGTGCCAGCTTCCCCTTTTTGGGCCACAATGAGCAGTTCTTC. Translation gives CASFPFLGHNEQFF.